This paragraph reports one TCR beta chain. A single record per CDR3 protein comes from TCRdb applying MiXCR to the 5' RACE reads. This table has 85,000 to 120,000 distinct CDR3 sequences, roughly 12% appearing once. The data were obtained in a study of T-cell memory formation after mild COVID-19. The ends lost 0 bases at V and 3 bases at J; junction bases unmatched: 13. Germline lookup yields CDR1 DFQATT and CDR2 SNEGSKA (reference sequence). CDR3 length: 17 residues. This receptor was identified in an adult woman who had mild COVID-19 (a few samples of this study predate the infection). Cell type and time point are not known. Specimen: PBMCs or a T cell subset sorted from them (not recorded which). This chain links TRBV20-1 with TRBJ2-7, with 8 bases lining up with TRBD2. DNA of the CDR3: TGCAGTGCTAGAGATAGGGGGAGGGTTACTAGCGGCTACGAGCAGTACTTC. Protein product: CSARDRGRVTSGYEQYF.